The clone carrying this T cell receptor (beta chain) was seen many times. Its antigen is still unknown. The data were obtained in a study of T-cell memory formation after mild COVID-19. Study conclusions and caveats: SARS-CoV-2 specificity of second-wave clones peaking day 37 was unconfirmed.

CDR3 length: 15 residues. The germline V gene has CDR1 SGHTA and CDR2 FQGNSA. V shed 5 bases and J 9 bases; nucleotides not matched to a gene: 10. cDNA libraries for TCR alpha and TCR beta, carrying sample barcodes and UMIs, came from 5'RACE with constant-segment primers. Using its own MiXCR run on the 5' RACE reads, TCRdb lists one record per CDR3 protein. The repertoire has a few hundred thousand distinct CDR3 sequences, around 16% of them found once; the top ten carry roughly 23%. The genes are TRBV7-2 and TRBJ2-1; 10 bases match TRBD2. This receptor was obtained from a man aged 18 to 30 who had mild COVID-19 (a few samples of this study predate the infection). Cell type and time point are not known. Input material: PBMCs or a T cell subset sorted from them (not recorded which). The CDR3 DNA follows: TGTGCCAGCAGCCCACCCCAGCGGGGGGGTATTGAGCAGTTCTTC. Translated: CASSPPQRGGIEQFF.